These T cell receptor beta chains were read from a single sample in a study of cytomegalovirus exposure and HLA in healthy donors. The table came from immunoSEQ multiplex PCR; TCRdb's copy has only in-frame clones and leaves some out. The sample contains approximately 200,000 clones, about 80% of which appear only once. Material for sequencing was PBMCs. The receptors derive from a young woman in good health and CMV-seropositive. Both conserved end residues are trimmed from each CDR3. A D gene is named only where the DNA matches it firmly.

J: TRBJ2-3; V: TRBV4-3; D: TRBD2; CDR3: ASSQDSGTPTSGGWSTDTQY
J: TRBJ2-3; V: TRBV7-8; D: TRBD2; CDR3: ASSPRGGGFTDTQY
J: TRBJ1-2; V: TRBV6-1; D: TRBD1; CDR3: ATREGQGVNGYT
J: TRBJ2-7; V: TRBV6-6; D: -; CDR3: ASSYLQGAYEQY
J: TRBJ2-7; V: TRBV7-9; D: -; CDR3: ASSPPGGHEQY
J: TRBJ2-1; V: TRBV11-2; D: TRBD2; CDR3: ASKAQRGVNEQF
J: TRBJ2-3; V: TRBV27; D: -; CDR3: ASSKPAAGTQY
J: TRBJ2-1; V: TRBV4-2; D: TRBD2; CDR3: ASSQESSGAYNEQF
J: TRBJ1-2; V: TRBV4-2; D: TRBD1; CDR3: ASSQLPGQGDYGYT
J: TRBJ2-1; V: TRBV7-6; D: TRBD2; CDR3: ASSLARTSNPYNEQF
J: TRBJ2-7; V: TRBV6-5; D: TRBD1; CDR3: ASSYGTGTYEQY
J: TRBJ1-2; V: TRBV19; D: TRBD1; CDR3: ASKGTGWGRTNYGYT
J: TRBJ2-2; V: TRBV19; D: -; CDR3: ASSLQGGAGTGELF
J: TRBJ1-1; V: TRBV7-9; D: -; CDR3: ASSVHQGEAF
J: TRBJ2-1; V: TRBV19; D: TRBD2; CDR3: ASSFLAGGYNEQF
J: -; V: TRBV5-5; D: -; CDR3: ASSLLQGEDNEQF